This TCR beta chain came from a study of blood T cell repertoires in COVID-19. Study-level background: Some COVID-19 samples were acute and others convalescent; all came from the United States, Italy and Spain. In each case, the material was cDNA or gDNA derived from T cells, B-cell-depleted T cells, or PBMCs.

Original handling: Nucleated cell counts were estimated from reference gene primer amplification. The method was immunoSEQ multiplex PCR; TCRdb's version includes in-frame clones alone and lacks a portion of them. The V and J calls and the clone size are those of that table, but D and trimming were determined from the DNA. This table has around 230,000 clones, roughly 83% appearing once. The junction had 6 bases not matched to a gene; V was cut back by 3 bases and J by 3 bases. The CDR3 runs to 15 residues. Germline V CDR1 and CDR2: SGHTA, FQGNSA. Sequenced: peripheral blood. The chain combines TRBV7-2 with TRBJ1-1; 8 bases align to TRBD1. The clonotype originates from a middle-aged man with acute or convalescent COVID-19. CDR3 protein: CASSLRTGFDTEAFF. CDR3 nucleotide sequence: TGTGCCAGCAGCTTGAGGACAGGGTTTGACACTGAAGCTTTCTTT.